This TCR beta chain originates from a study of blood T cells in healthy people across ages. Study-wide context: Roughly one uniquely barcoded beta molecule per two T cells was captured. Study-level results: Long-lived donors carried more naive CD4+ cells and greater diversity than aged donors.

Every donor contributed around 10 milliliters of peripheral blood by blood draw. A word on this clonotype: The antigen remains unidentified.

The CDR3 extends over 16 amino acids. Unmatched junction bases numbered 10, after V lost 5 bases and J lost 7 bases. Per the germline V gene, CDR1 is MNHEY and CDR2 is SVGEGT. Through a sample-barcoded 5' primer and a J-beta primer mix, a second PCR was run for roughly 6 to 12 cycles. Each cDNA molecule was tagged by a template-switch adaptor that had 12 random nucleotides. Each CDR3 protein is one row after TCRdb ran MiXCR on the 5' RACE reads. Among approximately 1.5 million distinct CDR3 sequences listed, 35% to 45% were seen once. Sequencing was done on a sample of blood. The V gene is TRBV6-2 or TRBV6-3, the J gene TRBJ2-2, with TRBD2 matching over 10 bases. This sequence was found in a young woman in good health. CDR3 region: CASSTSSGSFVGELFF. CDR3 in DNA: TGTGCCAGCAGTACCTCTAGCGGGAGCTTTGTCGGGGAGCTGTTTTTT.